A single sample gave rise to the 14 T cell receptor beta chains below, sequenced in a study of shared clonotypes between healthy human individuals. Naive CD8 populations comprised CD45RO-negative cells positively selected for CCR7, excluding terminally differentiated effector memory CD45RA+ cells. Clones were sequenced by immunoSEQ multiplex PCR, and TCRdb holds only the in-frame ones, with some missing. Found here are 600,000 or so clones, about 95% of them singletons; the top ten hold 0.11%. Sequenced sample: naive CD8+ T cells sorted from blood. The receptor source for this set is a woman aged 25-40 years in good health.

The chain is built from TRBV5-1 and TRBJ1-3; D uncertain. The germline V and J ends were trimmed by 9 bases and 0 bases, with 13 bases remaining between them. Germline-derived CDR1 and CDR2 are SGHRS and YFSETQ. The CDR3 consists of 14 residues. CDR3 sequence (DNA): TGCGCCATCCCGACATTTCACTCTGGAAACACCATATATTTT. Protein product: CAIPTFHSGNTIYF.

Of note for this clone: Other DNA sequences in this sample translate to the same CDR3. V is TRBV28 and J is TRBJ2-1, with D uncertain. Per the germline V gene, CDR1 is MDHEN and CDR2 is SYDVKM. Between the trimmed V and J ends, which lost 3 bases and 8 bases, there was a span of 2 bases. The CDR3 has 10 residues. CDR3 sequence: CASSFHEQFF. DNA for the CDR3: TGTGCCAGCAGTTTCCATGAGCAGTTCTTC.

The chain joins TRBV7-2 to TRBJ2-7, with 7 bases matching TRBD2. J lost 7 bases, V lost 3 bases, and 9 bases had no gene match. Germline CDR1 SGHTA, CDR2 FQGNSA. This CDR3 spans 14 amino acids. The CDR3 region is CASSFERDSLEQYF. The CDR3 DNA is TGTGCCAGCAGCTTTGAGCGGGATTCCCTGGAGCAGTACTTC.

The rearrangement links TRBV11-2 to TRBJ2-1; D uncertain. Germline CDR1 reads SGHAT; CDR2 reads FQNNGV. The germline V and J ends were trimmed by 5 bases and 5 bases, with 13 bases remaining between them. The CDR3 has 14 residues. The CDR3 here is CASSPGFDHNEQFF. The CDR3 DNA reads TGTGCCAGCAGCCCGGGTTTTGACCACAATGAGCAGTTCTTC.

The chain couples TRBV28 to TRBJ2-3, with D unresolved. The V and J ends lost 6 bases and 2 bases respectively, with 3 bases between them. In germline, CDR1 is MDHEN, CDR2 SYDVKM. This CDR3 is built from 11 residues. The CDR3 DNA is TGTGCCAGCAGATCCACAGATACGCAGTATTTT. As protein: CASRSTDTQYF. Complete variable domain (other parts from reference TRBV28 and TRBJ2-3): DVKVTQSSRYLVKRTGEKVFLECVQDMDHENMFWYRQDPGLGLRLIYFSYDVKMKEKGDIPEGYSVSREKKERFSLILESASTNQTSMYLCASRSTDTQYFGPGTRLTVL.

V and J are TRBV6-4 and TRBJ1-1; D possibly corresponds to TRBD1 (5 bases). Looked up from germline, CDR1 is MRHNA and CDR2 is SNTAGT. Trimming left V 0 bases short and J 7 bases short, with 9 bases between. The CDR3 is made up of 13 amino acids. The CDR3 DNA is TGTGCCAGCAGTGACTCTGGGGGAGGTGAAGCTTTCTTT. The encoded protein is CASSDSGGGEAFF.

As DNA, the CDR3 is TGTGCCTGGAGTGGAAGACTAGCGGGAGGGCCTTACTCCTACGAGCAGTACTTC. Its translation: CAWSGRLAGGPYSYEQYF. This rearrangement joins TRBV30 to TRBJ2-7, with 14 bases fitting TRBD2. The CDR3 is made up of 18 amino acids. Trimming at V came to 1 base and at J to 0 bases, leaving 8 bases not matched to a gene. CDR1 and CDR2 from the germline V gene are GTSNPN and SVGIG (reference sequence). The complete variable domain, with remaining parts taken from reference TRBV30 and TRBJ2-7, reads SQTIHQWPATLVQPVGSPLSLECTVEGTSNPNLYWYRQAAGRGLQLLFYSVGIGQISSEVPQNLSASRPQDRQFILSSKKLLLSDSGFYLCAWSGRLAGGPYSYEQYFGPGTRLTVT.

The chain has TRBV7-9 and TRBJ2-3; D gene unclear. In germline, CDR1 is SEHNR, CDR2 FQNEAQ (reference sequence). V lost 2 bases, J lost 3 bases, and 9 bases lay in between. There are 14 residues in the CDR3. The CDR3 reads CASSLRARTDTQYF. The CDR3 bases are TGTGCCAGCAGCTTAAGGGCCAGAACAGATACGCAGTATTTT.

This rearrangement joins TRBV10-3 to TRBJ2-7; D may be TRBD1 (5 bases). This CDR3 contains 13 residues. Germline V gene data show CDR1 as ENHRY and CDR2 as SYGVKD. Trimming stripped 9 bases from V and 5 bases from J, with 17 bases between. This CDR3 reads CAIQEPTVDEQYF. The CDR3 DNA follows: TGTGCCATTCAAGAGCCGACAGTTGACGAGCAGTACTTC.

The rearrangement uses TRBV28 and TRBJ2-7; 12 nucleotides align to TRBD2. Unmatched junction bases numbered 12, after V lost 5 bases and J lost 4 bases. Germline V gene sequence: CDR1 MDHEN, CDR2 SYDVKM. The CDR3 is made up of 17 amino acids. CDR3 in amino acids: CASSPRLAGDVLYEQYF. In DNA form, the CDR3 reads TGTGCCAGCAGTCCCCGACTAGCGGGAGACGTTTTATACGAGCAGTACTTC.

V usage is TRBV13 and J usage is TRBJ2-7; 7 bases are a match to TRBD2. From germline, CDR1 is PRHDT and CDR2 FYEKMQ (reference sequence). The CDR3 has 16 residues. Trimming cost V 2 bases and J 0 bases; bases outside gene matches: 7. CDR3 DNA sequence: TGTGCCAGCAGCTTACTTGGCGGGAGAGACTCCTACGAGCAGTACTTC. Protein product: CASSLLGGRDSYEQYF.

Of note for this clone: A read error may account for a junction end that differs from germline. J is TRBJ1-1 and V is TRBV4-1, with unresolved D. From germline, CDR1 is MGHRA and CDR2 YSYEKL. The CDR3 is made up of 13 amino acids. Here the CDR3 reads CASSQDEGSESFF. The CDR3 nucleotides are TGCGCCAGCAGCCAAGATGAAGGGTCTGAATCTTTCTTT.

The V call is TRBV7-8, the J call TRBJ2-1, with D tentatively TRBD1 or TRBD2 (6 bases each). The V and J ends lost 3 bases and 1 base respectively, with 16 bases between them. The CDR3 extends over 17 amino acids. Germline V lookup: CDR1 SGHVS, CDR2 FQNEAQ. CDR3 DNA sequence: TGTGCCAGCAGCTTTCGGCTAGTAGGGGGGTCCTACAATGAGCAGTTCTTC. The encoded protein is CASSFRLVGGSYNEQFF.

The rearrangement uses TRBV7-9 and TRBJ2-1; a possible D gene is TRBD2 (6 bases). Between the trimmed V and J ends, which lost 5 bases and 10 bases, there was a span of 12 bases. The CDR3 is 12 amino acids. The germline CDR1 and CDR2 sequences are SEHNR and FQNEAQ (reference sequence). Here the CDR3 reads CASSPEGIEQFF. The CDR3, as DNA: TGTGCCAGCAGCCCGGAGGGGATCGAGCAGTTCTTC.